This T cell receptor beta chain is from a study of CD8 T cells in ankylosing spondylitis. The study, taken as a whole, reports: Before this, some motif variants had been reported in reactive arthritis synovial fluid and blood. It appeared that ankylosing spondylitis blood was characterized by a TCR beta motif of several highly homologous variants. Clones linked to the disease showed a CD8+ phenotype. They occurred at relatively low frequencies in peripheral blood.

Quantitative molecular-barcoded 5'-RACE generated the TCR beta libraries. TCRdb analysed the 5' RACE reads with MiXCR anew, one entry per CDR3 protein. The sample carries about 420,000 distinct CDR3 sequences, approximately 20% recorded once. Germline loops: CDR1 LNHDA, CDR2 SQIVND (reference sequence). This CDR3 is 13 amino acids long. Trimming removed 5 bases from V and 7 bases from J, with 11 bases in between. This clonotype was recorded a few times. What it binds is unknown. This TCR derives from a male donor with ankylosing spondylitis. The chain has TRBV19 and TRBJ2-2, with D possibly TRBD2 on 5 matching bases. The sequencing sample was made of blood, either unsorted or a sorted T cell fraction (not recorded which). The CDR3 region has the DNA TGTGCCAGTAGTGCCCAGGAGGTCGGGGAGCTGTTTTTT. Protein sequence: CASSAQEVGELFF. The whole variable domain, remainder taken from reference TRBV19 and TRBJ2-2, is DGGITQSPKYLFRKEGQNVTLSCEQNLNHDAMYWYRQDPGQGLRLIYYSQIVNDFQKGDIAEGYSVSREKKESFPLTVTSAQKNPTAFYLCASSAQEVGELFFGEGSRLTVL.